Shown below are 26 T cell receptor beta chains from a single sample sequenced in a study of blood T cell repertoires in COVID-19. Some clones are missing from TCRdb's copy, which holds only in-frame ones; the method was immunoSEQ multiplex PCR. The sample consists of about 24,000 clones, roughly four fifths of them appearing once. The sequenced sample consisted of peripheral blood. The receptors stem from a human donor in a cohort sampled during active or convalescent COVID-19.

This chain connects TRBV28 to TRBJ2-2; 9 positions agree with TRBD1. This CDR3 comprises 16 residues. The V and J ends lost 6 bases and 4 bases, in that order; junction bases with no gene match: 9. In germline, CDR1 is MDHEN, CDR2 SYDVKM. CDR3 nucleotide sequence: TGTGCCAGCAGACCGATGGACAGGGGCATCACCGGGGAGCTGTTTTTT. Translating gives CASRPMDRGITGELFF.

The chain uses TRBV4-1 and TRBJ1-5; maybe TRBD1 (6 bases). Germline V gene sequence: CDR1 MGHRA, CDR2 YSYEKL. The CDR3 is 15 residues long. The V end lost 0 bases, the J end lost 4 bases, and 10 bases lay between the germline ends. CDR3 bases: TGCGCCAGCAGCCAAGAAGGGACAAATAATCAGCCCCAGCATTTT. Translating gives CASSQEGTNNQPQHF.

This clone is judged large (0.1 to 1%). The chain couples TRBV10-3 to TRBJ2-7; D possibly corresponds to TRBD2 (6 bases). Germline CDR1 reads ENHRY; CDR2 reads SYGVKD. The CDR3 spans 12 residues. V was pared by 6 bases and J by 4 bases, with 10 bases between. In DNA, the CDR3 is TGTGCCATCAGCCCCGGGAGTTACGAGCAGTACTTC. Its translation is CAISPGSYEQYF.

The J gene is TRBJ2-7, the V gene TRBV9, with TRBD2 identical over 7 bases. Germline V gene lookup returns CDR1 SGDLS and CDR2 YYNGEE. This CDR3 is 14 amino acids long. V shed 4 bases, J shed 0 bases, and the junction held 4 bases outside the gene matches. CDR3 residues: CASSPRDYSYEQYF. The CDR3 DNA reads as TGTGCCAGCAGCCCACGGGACTACTCCTACGAGCAGTACTTC.

The J gene is TRBJ1-1, the V gene TRBV9; the match to TRBD1 covers 9 bases. Unmatched junction bases numbered 12, after V lost 3 bases and J lost 12 bases. Germline V gene lookup returns CDR1 SGDLS and CDR2 YYNGEE. CDR3 size: 14 residues. The CDR3 nucleotides are TGTGCCAGCAGCGGAACCCCCGGGACAGGGATGACTTTCTTT. This sequence encodes CASSGTPGTGMTFF.

This clone was seen a single time. This chain uses TRBV19 with TRBJ2-1; 14 bases are shared with TRBD2. In germline, CDR1 is LNHDA, CDR2 SQIVND (reference sequence). This CDR3 region has 18 residues. V lost 5 bases, J lost 3 bases, and 9 bases stayed unmatched. The CDR3 spells CASSSARGLAGVYNEQFF. CDR3 DNA sequence: TGTGCCAGTAGTTCGGCCCGGGGACTAGCGGGAGTCTACAATGAGCAGTTCTTC.

The V and J genes are TRBV6-6 and TRBJ1-3, with 7 bases aligning to TRBD1. J gave up 4 bases and V 7 bases, and 4 bases lay outside the gene matches. The CDR3 is 13 amino acids. Germline CDR1 reads MNHNY; CDR2 reads SVGAGI (reference sequence). The CDR3 here is CASTGQLGNTIYF. The CDR3 DNA reads TGTGCCAGCACGGGACAGCTAGGAAACACCATATATTTT.

This clone came up once. The chain joins TRBV5-5 to TRBJ2-1; possibly TRBD2 for D (6 bases). This CDR3 has 16 amino acids. V shed 2 bases and J shed 4 bases, with 16 bases lying between them. Per the germline V gene, CDR1 is SGHKS and CDR2 is YYEKEE (reference sequence). The DNA of the CDR3 is TGTGCCAGCAGCTTTGTCCGGGACTCTCATTACAATGAGCAGTTCTTC. Its translation is CASSFVRDSHYNEQFF. Looking up the rest from reference TRBV5-5 and TRBJ2-1 gives the full variable domain: DAGVTQSPTHLIKTRGQQVTLRCSPISGHKSVSWYQQVLGQGPQFIFQYYEKEERGRGNFPDRFSARQFPNYSSELNVNALLLGDSALYLCASSFVRDSHYNEQFFGPGTRLTVL.

This clone is a singleton in its sample. This chain joins TRBV6-1 and TRBJ2-1, with 12 bases identical to TRBD2. This CDR3 is 17 amino acids long. The V gene end was trimmed by 3 bases and the J gene end by 9 bases; junction bases not matched to a gene: 12. Germline V gene sequence: CDR1 MNHNS, CDR2 SASEGT. CDR3 sequence (DNA): TGTGCCAGCAGTGACGGCCCCCCGACTAGCGGGAGATCTGAGCAGTTCTTC. Residues: CASSDGPPTSGRSEQFF.

V gene TRBV19 combines with J gene TRBJ2-2, with D tentatively TRBD1 (6 bases). The CDR3 covers 13 residues. Germline CDR1 and CDR2: LNHDA and SQIVND (reference sequence). The V gene lost 1 base and the J gene lost 7 bases, with 7 bases spanning the gap. CDR3 sequence (DNA): TGTGCCAGTAGTATAGGGGGGCGCGGGGAGCTGTTTTTT. Its protein is CASSIGGRGELFF.

This chain connects TRBV28 to TRBJ1-2; the D gene is possibly TRBD1 (6 bases). The V end lost 4 bases, the J end lost 5 bases, and 11 bases lay between the germline ends. This CDR3 region has 13 residues. The germline gives CDR1 MDHEN, CDR2 SYDVKM. The CDR3 bases are TGTGCCAGCAGTTGGGACAACCTTTATGGCTACACCTTC. It encodes CASSWDNLYGYTF.

This clone has a handful of counts. J is TRBJ1-4 and V is TRBV27, with 9 positions matching TRBD1. V trimming: 5 bases; J trimming: 8 bases; junction bases outside the gene matches: 9. CDR1 is MNHEY and CDR2 is SMNVEV in the germline V gene (reference sequence). This CDR3 has 15 residues. As DNA, the CDR3 is TGTGCCAGCAGTGACACGACAGGGGGGGGAGAAAAACTGTTTTTT. Encoded protein: CASSDTTGGGEKLFF.

This clone has just one count. The chain links TRBV3-1 (or the pseudogene TRBV3-2) to TRBJ1-6; D call uncertain. CDR3 length: 12 amino acids. The V gene lost 1 base and the J gene lost 18 bases, with 13 bases spanning the gap. The germline CDR1 and CDR2 sequences are LGHDT and YNNKEL (reference sequence). CDR3 nucleotide sequence: TGTGCCAGCAGCCAAGGTCGAACGGTCCGCCACTTT. Its protein is CASSQGRTVRHF.

The genes are TRBV7-3 and TRBJ2-1; TRBD1 matches 8 bases. The CDR3 is made up of 14 amino acids. With V trimmed by 4 bases and J by 5 bases, 4 bases remained unmatched. Germline V lookup: CDR1 SGHTA, CDR2 FQGTGA. CDR3 protein: CASSSGQGHNEQFF. In DNA, the CDR3 is TGTGCCAGCAGCTCCGGACAGGGCCACAATGAGCAGTTCTTC. Filled out from reference TRBV7-3 and TRBJ2-1, the complete variable domain reads GAGVSQTPSNKVTEKGKYVELRCDPISGHTALYWYRQSLGQGPEFLIYFQGTGAADDSGLPNDRFFAVRPEGSVSTLKIQRTERGDSAVYLCASSSGQGHNEQFFGPGTRLTVL.

This rearrangement joins TRBV18 to TRBJ1-4; maybe TRBD1 (5 bases). The germline V gene has CDR1 KGHSH and CDR2 LQKENI. This CDR3 region has 15 residues. The V end was cut by 3 bases, the J end by 4 bases, with 12 bases between. CDR3 in DNA: TGTGCCAGCTCACCCGTGACAGATCATAATGAAAAACTGTTTTTT. This codes for CASSPVTDHNEKLFF. The whole variable domain, remainder taken from reference TRBV18 and TRBJ1-4, is NAGVMQNPRHLVRRRGQEARLRCSPMKGHSHVYWYRQLPEEGLKFMVYLQKENIIDESGMPKERFSAEFPKEGPSILRIQQVVRGDSAAYFCASSPVTDHNEKLFFGSGTQLSVL.

The chain couples TRBV7-9 to TRBJ2-7; TRBD1 matches 9 bases. From germline, CDR1 is SEHNR and CDR2 FQNEAQ (reference sequence). This CDR3 contains 16 residues. The V and J ends lost 1 base and 3 bases, in that order; junction bases with no gene match: 7. CDR3 region: CASSLVYRDRVYEQYV. CDR3 bases: TGTGCCAGCAGCTTAGTATACCGGGACAGGGTCTACGAGCAGTACGTC.

V usage is TRBV11-3 and J usage is TRBJ2-7, with 7 bases fitting TRBD2. Germline loops: CDR1 SGHNT, CDR2 YENEEA. CDR3 length: 14 amino acids. The junction had 3 bases not matched to a gene; V was cut back by 3 bases and J by 1 base. The CDR3 sequence: CASSFASGSYEQYF. CDR3 DNA: TGTGCCAGCAGCTTCGCTAGCGGTTCCTACGAGCAGTACTTC.

V gene TRBV10-2 combines with J gene TRBJ2-7; 7 positions match TRBD1. The germline gives CDR1 WSHSY, CDR2 SAAADI. The V and J ends lost 0 bases and 3 bases, in that order; junction bases with no gene match: 2. CDR3 size: 14 residues. The CDR3 DNA sequence: TGCGCCAGCAGTGAGTCTTGGGACAGCTACGAGCAGTACGTC. This translates into CASSESWDSYEQYV.

The chain recombines TRBV28 with TRBJ2-5; possibly TRBD1 for D (5 bases). Germline assignment: CDR1 MDHEN and CDR2 SYDVKM. The length of the CDR3 is 15 residues. Trimming shortened V by 7 bases and J by 5 bases, and 20 bases separated the two germline ends. The CDR3 DNA is TGTGCCAGCAACTCCCCCCCGCAGGGTAGGGAGACCCAGTACTTC. This encodes CASNSPPQGRETQYF.

The gene calls are TRBV7-2 and TRBJ1-6; tentatively, D is TRBD1 (5 bases). This CDR3 has 15 amino acids. The V gene's germline CDR1 is SGHTA and CDR2 FQGNSA. Trimming pared 0 bases from V and 7 bases from J, leaving 10 bases between. CDR3 amino acids: CASSLAGAENSPLHF. DNA for the CDR3: TGTGCCAGCAGCTTAGCAGGGGCGGAGAATTCACCCCTCCACTTT.

This sequence joins TRBV20-1 and TRBJ2-1; D is perhaps TRBD2 (6 bases). This CDR3 is 11 amino acids long. Germline loops: CDR1 DFQATT, CDR2 SNEGSKA (reference sequence). V was trimmed by 5 bases and J by 6 bases, leaving 8 bases between them. CDR3 sequence reads: CSARRGNEQFF. The CDR3 DNA reads TGCAGTGCTCGGAGGGGCAATGAGCAGTTCTTC.

This clone rates as medium-sized. The chain couples TRBV30 to TRBJ2-7; D might be TRBD2 (6 bases). The germline CDR1 and CDR2 sequences are GTSNPN and SVGIG (reference sequence). The CDR3 has 16 residues. The V gene lost 6 bases and the J gene lost 2 bases, with 23 bases spanning the gap. CDR3 bases: TGTGCCTGTGGAAGACCTCAAGCGGGCAGGGCCTACGAGCAGTACTTC. This gives the protein CACGRPQAGRAYEQYF.

The chain links TRBV7-2 to TRBJ2-1; 7 nucleotides match TRBD2. The CDR3 length is 14 residues. Germline V lookup: CDR1 SGHTA, CDR2 FQGNSA. The trim removed 0 bases at V and 9 bases at J, leaving 5 bases unmatched. In nucleotides, the CDR3 is TGTGCCAGCAGCTTAGCAGGCGGGAGAAGTGAGCAGTTCTTC. It encodes CASSLAGGRSEQFF.

The chain combines TRBV6-1 with TRBJ1-2; 7 nucleotides align to TRBD1. Per germline, CDR1 MNHNS and CDR2 SASEGT. The V gene end was trimmed by 9 bases and the J gene end by 4 bases; junction bases not matched to a gene: 5. The CDR3 is 12 amino acids. CDR3: CASTGQLYGYTF. In DNA, the CDR3 is TGTGCCAGTACGGGACAGCTCTATGGCTACACCTTC.

This chain uses TRBV28 with TRBJ2-1; tentative D call: TRBD2 (6 bases). This CDR3 spans 15 amino acids. Germline values: CDR1 MDHEN, CDR2 SYDVKM. The V gene lost 6 bases and the J gene lost 3 bases, with 15 bases spanning the gap. The CDR3 here is CASSSGTGIYNEQFF. The CDR3 DNA is TGTGCCAGCAGCTCCGGGACTGGGATCTACAATGAGCAGTTCTTC.

The chain uses TRBV14 and TRBJ1-1; D unclear. Germline V gene data show CDR1 as SGHDN and CDR2 as FVKESK. Trimming removed 4 bases from V and 7 bases from J, with 10 bases in between. The CDR3 is 12 amino acids. CDR3 sequence: CASSLTEHEAFF. CDR3 in DNA: TGTGCCAGCAGCCTGACGGAGCATGAAGCTTTCTTT.